This T cell receptor beta chain was recovered during a study of blood T cell repertoires in COVID-19. Across the study: From the United States, Italy and Spain came samples of acute and convalescent COVID-19. Sources were T cells, B-cell-depleted T cells, or PBMCs; the material itself was cDNA or gDNA.

In the source study's methods: Amplifying reference gene primers gave estimates of nucleated cell counts. The repertoire was sequenced with immunoSEQ multiplex PCR; TCRdb's copy has only in-frame clones and lacks some. V and J calls plus clone size are reproduced from that table; the DNA served to infer D and trimming. The sample contains 120,000 to 150,000 clones, approximately 88% of which appear only once. The sequencing input was peripheral blood. The TCR comes from a human donor in a cohort sampled during active COVID-19.

CDR3 sequence reads: CATPPAGGNNEQFF. CDR3 nucleotides: TGTGCCACCCCACCAGCGGGGGGTAACAATGAGCAGTTCTTC. J is TRBJ2-1 and V is TRBV6-5, with 9 bases lining up with TRBD2. The CDR3 covers 14 residues. Germline loops: CDR1 MNHEY, CDR2 SVGAGI. V lost 10 bases, J lost 5 bases, and 9 bases stayed unmatched.